Listed here are 23 T cell receptor beta chains from one sample, sequenced in a study of CD8+ T cells in alopecia areata. Documented treatment: oral pan-JAK inhibitor, 5-10 mg twice daily. Reverse transcription of extracted RNA yielded cDNA, which provided the sequencing template. Repertoires were generated with immunoSEQ multiplex PCR, while TCRdb's copy carries only in-frame clones and drops some. Of a few hundred thousand clones listed, less than 50% are singletons. Sequencing was performed on CD4+ T cells sorted from blood, taken at roughly week 36, from a patient treated with tofacitinib. Source of these receptors: a human donor with alopecia areata.

This chain links TRBV7-2 with TRBJ2-1, with D tentatively TRBD1 (5 bases). Germline V CDR1 and CDR2: SGHTA, FQGNSA. Trimming removed 2 bases at V and 3 bases at J, with 11 bases between. The CDR3 consists of 15 residues. This CDR3 reads CASSLTREVYNEQFF. CDR3 DNA: TGTGCCAGCAGCTTAACCAGGGAAGTCTACAATGAGCAGTTCTTC.

The chain has TRBV10-3 and TRBJ2-7, with TRBD1 matching over 9 bases. CDR1 is ENHRY and CDR2 is SYGVKD in the germline V gene. The V segment lost 0 bases and the J segment 2 bases; nucleotides outside the gene matches: 2. The length of the CDR3 is 15 residues. CDR3 DNA: TGTGCCATCAGTGAGTCGGGGACAGGGACCTACGAGCAGTACTTC. It codes for CAISESGTGTYEQYF.

The J gene is TRBJ1-2, the V gene TRBV20-1; D is unresolved. The CDR3 sequence is 11 residues long. Germline V gene data show CDR1 as DFQATT and CDR2 as SNEGSKA (reference sequence). The V gene lost 3 bases and the J gene lost 3 bases, with 5 bases spanning the gap. CDR3 loop: CSARGDYGYTF. Written as DNA, the CDR3 is TGCAGTGCTAGGGGAGACTATGGCTACACCTTC.

The rearrangement links TRBV11-1 to TRBJ1-2, with D possibly matching TRBD1 (5 bases). The germline gives CDR1 SGHAT, CDR2 FQDESV (reference sequence). There are 16 residues in the CDR3. V was pared by 1 base and J by 2 bases, with 14 bases between. The DNA of the CDR3 is TGTGCCAGCAGCTTAGAATCCTCCGGGGCGAACTATGGCTACACCTTC. The encoded protein is CASSLESSGANYGYTF.

This chain connects TRBV7-2 to TRBJ2-7, with D possibly TRBD1 on 5 matching bases. V lost 5 bases to trimming and J lost 6 bases, with 8 bases between them. Germline CDR1 SGHTA, CDR2 FQGNSA. This CDR3 is built from 11 residues. CDR3 amino acids: CASSPGLEQYF. The CDR3 region has the DNA TGTGCCAGCAGCCCAGGGCTCGAGCAGTACTTC.

This clone was detected only a few times. This chain connects TRBV11-2 to TRBJ2-2, with D unresolved. V was trimmed by 0 bases and J by 5 bases, leaving 7 bases between them. Germline V gene lookup returns CDR1 SGHAT and CDR2 FQNNGV. CDR3 length equals 14 residues. The CDR3 protein is CASSLDLSTGELFF. The CDR3 nucleotides read TGTGCCAGCAGCTTAGATTTATCGACCGGGGAGCTGTTTTTT.

The table lists this clone with a few counts. The DNA for the CDR3 is TGCAGCGTTGAGGAGACAGGGGTAAACTATGGCTACACCTTC. This gives the protein CSVEETGVNYGYTF. The V call is TRBV29-1, the J call TRBJ1-2; 8 nucleotides line up with TRBD1. V lost 3 bases to trimming and J lost 2 bases; unmatched junction nucleotides: 5. Germline V gene lookup returns CDR1 SQVTM and CDR2 ANQGSEA. The CDR3 length is 14 residues.

The CDR3 sequence is CATSRDGLATNEQFF. The CDR3 bases are TGTGCCACCAGCAGAGATGGCCTAGCGACGAATGAGCAGTTCTTC. The chain uses TRBV15 and TRBJ2-1, with D maybe TRBD2 (6 bases). Trimming shortened V by 0 bases and J by 7 bases, and 13 bases separated the two germline ends. Germline CDR1 and CDR2: LNHNV and YYDKDF (reference sequence). The CDR3 totals 15 residues.

V usage is TRBV29-1 and J usage is TRBJ1-2, with a weak D call TRBD1 (5 bases). The germline V gene has CDR1 SQVTM and CDR2 ANQGSEA. Between the trimmed V and J ends, which lost 1 base and 4 bases, there was a span of 10 bases. CDR3 length: 13 residues. CDR3 in amino acids: CSVEGQGTYGYTF. Written as DNA, the CDR3 is TGCAGCGTTGAAGGTCAGGGTACCTATGGCTACACCTTC.

V gene TRBV18 combines with J gene TRBJ2-7, with 8 bases identical to TRBD2. The CDR3 length is 14 residues. Germline CDR1 is KGHSH and CDR2 is LQKENI. V trimming: 3 bases; J trimming: 6 bases; junction bases outside the gene matches: 7. This CDR3 is CASSPERLAREQYF. CDR3 DNA sequence: TGTGCCAGCTCACCGGAAAGACTAGCGCGCGAGCAGTACTTC.

This clone was detected many times. V usage is TRBV7-9 and J usage is TRBJ2-3, with D unclear. CDR3 length: 15 amino acids. Germline loops: CDR1 SEHNR, CDR2 FQNEAQ (reference sequence). The ends were cut back, 4 bases at V and 6 bases at J, with 17 bases in the middle. The CDR3 DNA follows: TGTGCCAGCAGCTCTAGACTCGAAGCAACTGATACGCAGTATTTT. Amino acids: CASSSRLEATDTQYF.

The genes are TRBV5-1 and TRBJ2-7; D not resolved. V shed 4 bases and J shed 1 base, with 12 bases lying between them. CDR3 length equals 14 residues. Germline V CDR1 and CDR2: SGHRS, YFSETQ. The chain's CDR3 is CASSLPSRSYEQYF. The CDR3 nucleotides are TGCGCCAGCAGCCTCCCATCGCGGTCCTACGAGCAGTACTTC.

The chain couples TRBV10-3 to TRBJ2-5; no reliable D call. The germline gives CDR1 ENHRY, CDR2 SYGVKD. The CDR3 consists of 14 residues. V was shortened by 1 base and J by 7 bases, with 13 bases between the two germline ends. CDR3 nucleotides: TGTGCCATCAGTGAGTTTCCAGAGAGAGGGACCCAGTACTTC. Encoded protein: CAISEFPERGTQYF.

The chain combines TRBV30 with TRBJ2-3; 12 bases are shared with TRBD2. V was pared by 5 bases and J by 0 bases, with 3 bases of the junction left unmatched. The V gene's germline CDR1 is GTSNPN and CDR2 SVGIG (reference sequence). CDR3 length equals 15 residues. This CDR3 reads CAWSLAGGSTDTQYF. CDR3 sequence (DNA): TGTGCCTGGTCGCTAGCGGGAGGGAGCACAGATACGCAGTATTTT. Based on the CDR3 plus reference TRBV30 and TRBJ2-3, the full variable domain is SQTIHQWPATLVQPVGSPLSLECTVEGTSNPNLYWYRQAAGRGLQLLFYSVGIGQISSEVPQNLSASRPQDRQFILSSKKLLLSDSGFYLCAWSLAGGSTDTQYFGPGTRLTVL.

The chain recombines TRBV11-2 with TRBJ2-1; tentative D call: TRBD1 (5 bases). The germline V and J ends were trimmed by 0 bases and 7 bases, with 13 bases remaining between them. The CDR3 runs to 15 residues. Germline CDR1 and CDR2: SGHAT and FQNNGV. In nucleotides, the CDR3 is TGTGCCAGCAGCTTAGAGGGTGCAGGGCGGAATGAGCAGTTCTTC. It yields the protein CASSLEGAGRNEQFF.

This chain joins TRBV30 and TRBJ2-1, with 7 positions matching TRBD2. CDR3 size: 14 residues. The V segment lost 1 base and the J segment 3 bases; nucleotides outside the gene matches: 3. Germline CDR1 and CDR2: GTSNPN and SVGIG (reference sequence). The CDR3 protein is CAWSGGRDYNEQFF. DNA of the CDR3: TGTGCCTGGAGTGGTGGGAGGGACTACAATGAGCAGTTCTTC.

The chain has TRBV30 and TRBJ1-6; no clear D gene. Germline CDR1 and CDR2: GTSNPN and SVGIG (reference sequence). The CDR3 runs 13 residues. Trimming left V 3 bases short and J 8 bases short, with 11 bases between. The CDR3 DNA sequence: TGTGCCTGGAGGGCCGATACGGATTCACCCCTCCACTTT. This gives the protein CAWRADTDSPLHF.

J is TRBJ1-3 and V is TRBV27; D is unclear. CDR1 and CDR2 from the germline V gene are MNHEY and SMNVEV (reference sequence). V was trimmed by 0 bases and J by 2 bases, leaving 11 bases between them. The CDR3 extends over 16 amino acids. CDR3 sequence (DNA): TGTGCCAGCAGTTTATCTGGGCCCTCACCTGGAAACACCATATATTTT. Its translation: CASSLSGPSPGNTIYF.

V usage is TRBV30 and J usage is TRBJ1-2; D possibly corresponds to TRBD1 (5 bases). Trimming pared 8 bases from V and 1 base from J, leaving 14 bases between. The CDR3 is 13 amino acids. Germline V gives CDR1 GTSNPN, CDR2 SVGIG (reference sequence). This CDR3 reads CAANRDFNYGYTF. CDR3 nucleotide sequence: TGTGCCGCAAATCGGGACTTTAACTATGGCTACACCTTC.

This clone has more than one count but fewer than ten. This rearrangement joins TRBV29-1 to TRBJ2-3; D is possibly TRBD2 (5 bases). The CDR3 covers 16 residues. In germline, CDR1 is SQVTM, CDR2 ANQGSEA. V lost 4 bases to trimming and J lost 0 bases, with 17 bases between them. CDR3 in amino acids: CSVVPTDGESTDTQYF. DNA of the CDR3: TGCAGCGTTGTACCCACGGACGGGGAGAGCACAGATACGCAGTATTTT.

This chain uses TRBV30 with TRBJ2-7; unclear D gene. Per germline, CDR1 GTSNPN and CDR2 SVGIG (reference sequence). V was cut by 5 bases and J by 6 bases, with 11 bases left in between. This CDR3 comprises 11 residues. CDR3 residues: CAWGSSLEQYF. The CDR3 nucleotides read TGTGCCTGGGGGTCTTCCCTCGAGCAGTACTTC.

V is TRBV29-1 and J is TRBJ1-1, with unresolved D. Germline V CDR1 and CDR2: SQVTM, ANQGSEA. The CDR3 sequence is 14 residues long. The V and J ends lost 4 bases and 5 bases respectively, with 17 bases between them. The CDR3, as DNA: TGCAGCGTTGTCTATACCCGACGGGGAACTGAAGCTTTCTTT. Its protein is CSVVYTRRGTEAFF.

This chain joins TRBV2 and TRBJ2-2; D is uncertain. Germline V gives CDR1 SNHLY, CDR2 FYNNEI. The CDR3 length is 14 residues. The V gene lost 7 bases and the J gene lost 1 base, with 10 bases spanning the gap. CDR3 residues: CASKKAQNTGELFF. The CDR3 DNA is TGTGCCAGCAAGAAAGCACAGAACACCGGGGAGCTGTTTTTT.